The 14 T cell receptor beta chains presented below share a single source sample, sequenced in a study of T cell responses to AZD1222 COVID-19 vaccine. Sequencing used immunoSEQ multiplex PCR; TCRdb keeps in-frame clones, though not all of them. The data hold 74,000 or so clones, with 80% to 90% observed a single time. The specimen was peripheral blood, collected on day 0 of AZD1222 vaccination. These receptors all stem from an adult in good health.

The rearrangement joins TRBV5-6 to TRBJ2-5; D not resolved. This CDR3 is 11 amino acids long. With 4 bases removed from V and 5 bases from J, the gap between germline ends came to 6 bases. Germline CDR1 and CDR2: SGHDT and YYEEEE. The CDR3 sequence is CASSREETQYF. In DNA, the CDR3 is TGTGCCAGCAGCCGAGAGGAGACCCAGTACTTC.

As concerns this clone: This sample also contains other DNA sequences that code for the same CDR3. The CDR3 DNA follows: TGTGCCAGTAGTATCGGGACAGGGGGGTACGAGCAGTACTTC. This sequence encodes CASSIGTGGYEQYF. The chain recombines TRBV19 with TRBJ2-7, with 11 nucleotides matching TRBD1. The CDR3 length is 14 residues. V lost 3 bases, J lost 4 bases, and 2 bases stayed unmatched. From germline, CDR1 is LNHDA and CDR2 SQIVND (reference sequence).

The chain is built from TRBV12-3 or TRBV12-4 and TRBJ2-1, with D possibly TRBD1 on 5 matching bases. The V gene lost 5 bases and the J gene lost 4 bases, with 9 bases spanning the gap. The CDR3 has 13 residues. The CDR3, as DNA: TGTGCCAGCAGTAAAGACAGTTACAATGAGCAGTTCTTC. This gives the protein CASSKDSYNEQFF.

The chain couples TRBV10-3 to TRBJ1-5; no reliable D call. Between the trimmed V and J ends, which lost 8 bases and 3 bases, there was a span of 8 bases. Per germline, CDR1 ENHRY and CDR2 SYGVKD. The CDR3 is 12 residues long. For the CDR3, the DNA is TGTGCCATCGGGCGGGACAATCAGCCCCAGCATTTT. Translating gives CAIGRDNQPQHF.

This clone was recorded only once. The gene calls are TRBV24-1 and TRBJ2-5; TRBD1 aligns across 12 bases. Losses at the gene ends were 4 bases for V and 5 bases for J; bases not matched to a gene: 10. Germline CDR1 KGHDR, CDR2 SFDVKD. The CDR3 is made up of 17 amino acids. CDR3 loop: CATSDPGGQGAGETQYF. CDR3 sequence (DNA): TGTGCCACCAGTGACCCCGGGGGACAGGGGGCGGGGGAGACCCAGTACTTC.

This chain connects TRBV5-4 to TRBJ1-2; D remains ambiguous. CDR3 length equals 13 residues. V lost 8 bases and J 4 bases, leaving 15 bases between the germline ends. The germline CDR1 and CDR2 sequences are SGHNT and YYREEE (reference sequence). The CDR3 nucleotides read TGTGCCAGTTCCGCGGGGAGCGGCTATGGCTACACCTTC. Residues: CASSAGSGYGYTF.

The J gene is TRBJ1-2, the V gene TRBV7-8, with D maybe TRBD1 (5 bases). The CDR3 runs to 14 residues. From germline, CDR1 is SGHVS and CDR2 FQNEAQ. The germline V and J ends were trimmed by 5 bases and 8 bases, with 18 bases remaining between them. For the CDR3, the DNA is TGTGCCAGCAGCCCGGGACTCACGGCTATAGGCTACACCTTC. Its translation: CASSPGLTAIGYTF.

This clone appeared a few times. In DNA form, the CDR3 reads TGTGCCAGCAGTGACTCGGAGGGCTCACCCCTCCACTTT. It is translated as CASSDSEGSPLHF. This chain uses TRBV6-4 with TRBJ1-6; D is unclear. This CDR3 comprises 13 residues. Germline V lookup: CDR1 MRHNA, CDR2 SNTAGT. V was trimmed by 0 bases and J by 10 bases, leaving 7 bases between them.

V and J are TRBV6-5 and TRBJ1-6, with a tentative D call TRBD1 (5 bases). This CDR3 region has 15 residues. V was clipped by 4 bases and J by 7 bases, with 14 bases between them. CDR1 is MNHEY and CDR2 is SVGAGI in the germline V gene. CDR3 in amino acids: CASSSTGFQNSPLHF. The CDR3 DNA sequence: TGTGCCAGCAGTTCAACAGGTTTCCAGAATTCACCCCTCCACTTT.

This CDR3 is CATSRVRGLADTQYF. In DNA, the CDR3 is TGTGCCACCAGCAGAGTCAGGGGGCTGGCAGATACGCAGTATTTT. The chain combines TRBV15 with TRBJ2-3, with TRBD1 matching 8 bases. CDR1 LNHNV and CDR2 YYDKDF come from the germline V gene (reference sequence). Germline trimming cut 1 base from V and 4 bases from J; bases unmatched to any gene: 4. There are 15 residues in the CDR3.

V usage is TRBV12-3 or TRBV12-4 and J usage is TRBJ1-2; D ambiguous. V lost 4 bases, J lost 8 bases, and 11 bases lay in between. The CDR3 has 12 residues. Here the CDR3 reads CASSSNRLGYTF. The CDR3 nucleotides are TGTGCCAGCAGTTCCAACCGACTCGGCTACACCTTC.

J is TRBJ1-1 and V is TRBV5-4, with TRBD1 identical over 8 bases. The V segment lost 4 bases and the J segment 2 bases; nucleotides outside the gene matches: 4. Germline-derived CDR1 and CDR2 are SGHNT and YYREEE (reference sequence). This CDR3 has 14 amino acids. The CDR3 bases are TGTGCCAGCAGCCGGACAGGGCCTAACACTGAAGCTTTCTTT. It translates to CASSRTGPNTEAFF.

This clone was counted a few times. Other DNA sequences within the sample encode an identical CDR3. The rearrangement joins TRBV7-8 to TRBJ1-6, with 10 bases aligning to TRBD1. After removal of 5 bases from V and 0 bases from J, the junction contained 4 bases not matched to a gene. This CDR3 has 17 residues. The germline V gene encodes CDR1 SGHVS and CDR2 FQNEAQ. The CDR3 is CASSPRTGGSYNSPLHF. CDR3 sequence (DNA): TGTGCCAGCAGCCCTCGGACAGGGGGCTCCTATAATTCACCCCTCCACTTT.

The chain combines TRBV7-8 with TRBJ2-7; D perhaps matches TRBD2 (7 bases). The CDR3 has 15 residues. The V end was cut by 5 bases, the J end by 2 bases, with 16 bases between. The germline gives CDR1 SGHVS, CDR2 FQNEAQ. The CDR3 coding sequence is TGTGCCAGCAGCCCCTCTGCGGGGGCCCCCTACGAGCAGTACTTC. Translation gives CASSPSAGAPYEQYF.